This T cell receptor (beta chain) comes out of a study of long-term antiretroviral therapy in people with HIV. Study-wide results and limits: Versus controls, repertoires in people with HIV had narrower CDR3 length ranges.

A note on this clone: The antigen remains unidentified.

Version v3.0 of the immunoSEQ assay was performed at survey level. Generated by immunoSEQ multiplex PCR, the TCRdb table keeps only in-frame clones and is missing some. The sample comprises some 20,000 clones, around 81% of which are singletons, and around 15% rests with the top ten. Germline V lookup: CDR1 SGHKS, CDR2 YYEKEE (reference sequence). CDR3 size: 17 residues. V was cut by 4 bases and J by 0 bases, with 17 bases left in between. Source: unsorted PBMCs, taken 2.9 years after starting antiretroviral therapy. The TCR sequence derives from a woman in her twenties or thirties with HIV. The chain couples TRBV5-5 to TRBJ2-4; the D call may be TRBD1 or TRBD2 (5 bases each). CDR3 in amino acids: CASSEWDGALAKNIQYF. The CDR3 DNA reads TGTGCCAGCAGCGAATGGGACGGGGCTTTAGCCAAAAACATTCAGTACTTC.